A single sample is the source of the 9 T cell receptor beta chains below, sequenced in a study of T cell responses to AZD1222 COVID-19 vaccine. Only in-frame clones appear in the TCRdb table, and some are missing; sequencing was by immunoSEQ multiplex PCR. The data contain roughly 150,000 clones, more than 85% of them singletons. The sample here was peripheral blood, taken 28 days after the second AZD1222 dose. The receptors here all came from an adult who received the AZD1222 COVID-19 vaccine.

The chain carries TRBV6-4 and TRBJ2-3; 8 bases match TRBD2. The CDR3 length is 17 residues. V shed 0 bases, J shed 0 bases, and the junction held 5 bases outside the gene matches. Germline V gene data show CDR1 as MRHNA and CDR2 as SNTAGT. The CDR3 DNA sequence: TGTGCCAGCAGTGACTCGAGGCGGGGGGCGAGCACAGATACGCAGTATTTT. Protein product: CASSDSRRGASTDTQYF.

The CDR3 region has the DNA TGTGCCATCAGTGAACGGGAGCAGTTCACAGATACGCAGTATTTT. As protein: CAISEREQFTDTQYF. V is TRBV10-3 and J is TRBJ2-3, with D tentatively TRBD2 (6 bases). Germline lookup yields CDR1 ENHRY and CDR2 SYGVKD. This CDR3 is built from 15 residues. Between the trimmed V and J ends, which lost 3 bases and 2 bases, there was a span of 12 bases.

The rearrangement joins TRBV27 to TRBJ1-6; 8 bases map to TRBD1. Germline V gives CDR1 MNHEY, CDR2 SMNVEV (reference sequence). CDR3 length: 16 amino acids. The ends lost 1 base at V and 3 bases at J; junction bases unmatched: 2. The CDR3 here is CASSLLDRGYNSPLHF. The CDR3 nucleotides are TGTGCCAGCAGTTTATTAGACAGGGGCTATAATTCACCCCTCCACTTT.

The chain is built from TRBV2 and TRBJ2-3; D might be TRBD1 or TRBD2, each matching 5 bases. The V gene's germline CDR1 is SNHLY and CDR2 FYNNEI. The CDR3 contains 13 residues. The V end lost 1 base, the J end lost 6 bases, and 8 bases lay between the germline ends. This chain's CDR3 is CASSEGGWDTQYF. The CDR3 DNA sequence: TGTGCCAGCAGTGAAGGGGGGTGGGATACGCAGTATTTT. The entire variable domain, with the rest obtained from reference TRBV2 and TRBJ2-3, is as follows: EPEVTQTPSHQVTQMGQEVILRCVPISNHLYFYWYRQILGQKVEFLVSFYNNEISEKSEIFDDQFSVERPDGSNFTLKIRSTKLEDSAMYFCASSEGGWDTQYFGPGTRLTVL.

This clone was detected once. The rearrangement joins TRBV14 to TRBJ2-3; 8 bases are shared with TRBD1. The germline CDR1 and CDR2 sequences are SGHDN and FVKESK. The CDR3 sequence is 14 residues long. V lost 6 bases to trimming and J lost 6 bases; unmatched junction nucleotides: 8. CDR3 bases: TGTGCCAGCAGTCGGGACAGGCCATCGGATACGCAGTATTTT. Protein product: CASSRDRPSDTQYF.

J is TRBJ2-1 and V is TRBV6-2 or TRBV6-3, with no clear D. The V gene lost 2 bases and the J gene lost 7 bases, with 18 bases spanning the gap. Germline V gives CDR1 MNHEY, CDR2 SVGEGT. The CDR3 contains 16 residues. DNA of the CDR3: TGTGCCAGCAGTTACCCCTCCGGGCCTCCGAGTAATGAGCAGTTCTTC. It codes for CASSYPSGPPSNEQFF.

J is TRBJ1-6 and V is TRBV5-1; D unclear. The length of the CDR3 is 14 residues. Germline assignment: CDR1 SGHRS and CDR2 YFSETQ. V was trimmed by 0 bases and J by 7 bases, leaving 8 bases between them. The CDR3 here is CASSLGVSNSPLHF. The DNA for the CDR3 is TGCGCCAGCAGCTTGGGAGTCAGCAATTCACCCCTCCACTTT.

V is TRBV6-5 and J is TRBJ2-1; TRBD1 agrees at 9 bases. The CDR3 covers 15 residues. After removal of 4 bases from V and 7 bases from J, the junction contained 8 bases not matched to a gene. Germline CDR1 is MNHEY and CDR2 is SVGAGI. The CDR3 DNA is TGTGCCAGCAGTTTAGGGACAGGGATGGGTAATGAGCAGTTCTTC. Protein product: CASSLGTGMGNEQFF.

This chain connects TRBV5-6 to TRBJ2-1; TRBD2 matches 14 bases. The CDR3 is 17 amino acids. After removal of 0 bases from V and 6 bases from J, the junction contained 5 bases not matched to a gene. The germline V gene encodes CDR1 SGHDT and CDR2 YYEEEE. The CDR3 DNA sequence: TGTGCCAGCAGCTTGGTGACTAGCGGGAGGGCCCCCAATGAGCAGTTCTTC. Translation gives CASSLVTSGRAPNEQFF.